The next 25 T cell receptor beta chains were all read from a single sample in a study of identical twins. TCRdb re-called the 5' RACE reads with MiXCR, one entry per CDR3 protein. The sample holds 650,000 to 750,000 distinct CDR3 sequences, 21% seen once. These data were also filed under a second study, of T cells expressing NK-cell markers.

Specimen: PBMCs. The receptors derive from a young woman in good health.

This rearrangement joins TRBV20-1 to TRBJ2-1, with 11 bases aligning to TRBD2. The germline V gene encodes CDR1 DFQATT and CDR2 SNEGSKA (reference sequence). V shed 1 base, J shed 8 bases, and the junction held 16 bases outside the gene matches. This CDR3 has 18 residues. The CDR3 DNA reads TGCAGTGCTAGAGGAGGGGGATTACTAGCGGGGGAATTCGATGAGCAGTTCTTC. As protein: CSARGGGLLAGEFDEQFF.

V usage is TRBV5-6 and J usage is TRBJ2-2, with D possibly being TRBD1 or TRBD2 (5 bases each). The CDR3 is 14 amino acids. V was trimmed by 4 bases and J by 6 bases, leaving 13 bases between them. Looked up from germline, CDR1 is SGHDT and CDR2 is YYEEEE. The CDR3 region has the DNA TGTGCCAGCAGCCAGCGGCAGGGCTCCGGGGAGCTGTTTTTT. Protein: CASSQRQGSGELFF.

This clonotype was observed a handful of times. The chain links TRBV27 to TRBJ2-2; 7 bases fit TRBD1. This CDR3 has 14 amino acids. V gave up 10 bases and J gave up 4 bases; unmatched junction bases: 9. The germline V gene encodes CDR1 MNHEY and CDR2 SMNVEV (reference sequence). CDR3 sequence: CAISNGQATGELFF. Here the CDR3 DNA reads TGTGCCATTTCTAATGGACAGGCCACCGGGGAGCTGTTTTTT.

This clonotype occurred a few times. This rearrangement joins TRBV12-3 or TRBV12-4 to TRBJ2-1; possibly TRBD1 or TRBD2 for D (5 bases each). Trimming took off 3 bases at V and 13 bases at J, with 40 bases between the two ends. The CDR3 is made up of 21 amino acids. CDR3 amino acids: CASSFRPLFTRRDARYNGQFF. In DNA form, the CDR3 reads TGTGCCAGCAGTTTTCGCCCTTTGTTCACTCGCCGGGACGCACGCTACAATGGACAGTTCTTC.

This clonotype was seen more than once but under ten times. J is TRBJ2-7 and V is TRBV6-5, with 9 bases lining up with TRBD1. The CDR3 extends over 13 amino acids. V lost 2 bases and J lost 7; bases outside the gene matches: 3. CDR1 and CDR2 from the germline V gene are MNHEY and SVGAGI. The CDR3 coding sequence is TGTGCCAGCAGTTACGTTGGGACAGGGGAGCAGTACTTC. Protein: CASSYVGTGEQYF.

The chain joins TRBV12-3 or TRBV12-4 to TRBJ1-6; D possibly corresponds to TRBD1 (6 bases). V lost 2 bases, J lost 7 bases, and 12 bases lay in between. The CDR3 contains 15 residues. The CDR3 loop reads CASSLRGGRNSPLHF. The CDR3 nucleotides are TGTGCCAGCAGTTTAAGGGGGGGCCGGAATTCACCCCTCCACTTT.

This clonotype was recorded a few times. The V call is TRBV15, the J call TRBJ2-5; TRBD2 aligns across 7 bases. Germline V gene data show CDR1 as LNHNV and CDR2 as YYDKDF (reference sequence). The CDR3 extends over 15 amino acids. Trimming cost V 1 base and J 4 bases; bases outside gene matches: 6. The CDR3, as DNA: TGTGCCACCAGCAGAGCGGGAGGTTTCACAGAGACCCAGTACTTC. Translation gives CATSRAGGFTETQYF.

This clonotype has just a few counts. The chain is built from TRBV7-2 and TRBJ2-7; 8 bases agree with TRBD2. The CDR3 consists of 15 residues. Germline trimming cut 2 bases from V and 6 bases from J; bases unmatched to any gene: 9. The germline CDR1 and CDR2 sequences are SGHTA and FQGNSA. The CDR3 spells CASSLTSGGLGEQYF. The CDR3 DNA follows: TGTGCCAGCAGCTTAACGAGCGGGGGCTTGGGCGAGCAGTACTTC.

In its sample, this clonotype was seen a few times. V usage is TRBV5-4 and J usage is TRBJ2-7, with 8 bases matching TRBD1. This CDR3 comprises 14 residues. Germline CDR1 and CDR2: SGHNT and YYREEE (reference sequence). V lost 0 bases, J lost 7 bases, and 6 bases stayed unmatched. CDR3 bases: TGTGCCAGCAGCTTGGGCTCTACAGGGGGAGAGCAGTACTTC. This translates into CASSLGSTGGEQYF.

This clonotype turned up a few times. V is TRBV29-1 and J is TRBJ1-1; D uncertain. This CDR3 has 11 residues. V gave up 7 bases and J gave up 6 bases, with 12 bases separating them. Germline CDR1 SQVTM, CDR2 ANQGSEA. The CDR3 is CSAGSRPEAFF. The CDR3, as DNA: TGCAGCGCTGGGTCCAGGCCTGAAGCTTTCTTT.

CDR3 nucleotides: TGTGCCAGCAGCTCCCGAAGTGATGCATGGCTACTTTCAAACATTCAGTACTTC. Encoded protein: CASSSRSDAWLLSNIQYF. This chain connects TRBV11-2 to TRBJ2-4; D is uncertain. V was pared by 4 bases and J by 6 bases, with 25 bases between. Looked up from germline, CDR1 is SGHAT and CDR2 is FQNNGV. CDR3 length equals 18 residues. Together with reference TRBV11-2 and TRBJ2-4, the CDR3 gives the full variable domain: EAGVAQSPRYKIIEKRQSVAFWCNPISGHATLYWYQQILGQGPKLLIQFQNNGVVDDSQLPKDRFSAERLKGVDSTLKIQPAKLEDSAVYLCASSSRSDAWLLSNIQYFGAGTRLSVL.

This clonotype was detected only a few times. The chain carries TRBV20-1 and TRBJ2-7; TRBD1 or TRBD2 may be the D gene (5 bases each). V lost 5 bases and J 7 bases, leaving 15 bases between the germline ends. CDR1 is DFQATT, CDR2 SNEGSKA, per germline (reference sequence). CDR3 length: 12 amino acids. CDR3: CSAFTGTQEQYF. The CDR3 bases are TGCAGTGCTTTTACCGGGACCCAAGAGCAGTACTTC.

This clonotype showed up just a few times. The CDR3 region has the DNA TGCAGTGCTAGAGATCCCGGGAGCTCCTACAATGAGCAGTTCTTC. Residues: CSARDPGSSYNEQFF. V gene TRBV20-1 combines with J gene TRBJ2-1, with D possibly matching TRBD2 (6 bases). V gave up 0 bases and J gave up 0 bases, with 9 bases separating them. Germline V gene lookup returns CDR1 DFQATT and CDR2 SNEGSKA (reference sequence). The CDR3 is 15 residues long.

This chain uses TRBV5-1 with TRBJ2-1; TRBD2 matches 8 bases. Germline V gene data show CDR1 as SGHRS and CDR2 as YFSETQ. The V gene end was trimmed by 0 bases and the J gene end by 8 bases; junction bases not matched to a gene: 7. The CDR3 consists of 15 residues. The CDR3 bases are TGCGCCAGCAGCTTGGTAGCGGGAAGCGATGATGAGCAGTTCTTC. Its protein product is CASSLVAGSDDEQFF.

This clonotype occurred many times. The chain couples TRBV10-1 to TRBJ2-2; the match to TRBD1 covers 8 bases. This CDR3 region has 15 residues. Trimming took 4 bases from V and 7 from J; bases not matched to a gene: 8. The germline gives CDR1 WNHNN, CDR2 SYGVQD (reference sequence). This chain's CDR3 is CASSGSGGANGELFF. The DNA for the CDR3 is TGCGCCAGCAGTGGATCAGGGGGCGCCAACGGGGAGCTGTTTTTT.

The chain has TRBV9 and TRBJ2-1; perhaps TRBD2 as D (5 bases). The germline V gene has CDR1 SGDLS and CDR2 YYNGEE. CDR3 length equals 14 residues. Trimming cost V 3 bases and J 7 bases, with 14 bases left between them. In DNA form, the CDR3 reads TGTGCCAGCAGCGGGACTGGGGTGGGGAATGAGCAGTTCTTC. Amino acids: CASSGTGVGNEQFF.

This chain connects TRBV29-1 to TRBJ2-2, with 8 bases lining up with TRBD2. Germline CDR1 SQVTM, CDR2 ANQGSEA. CDR3 size: 13 residues. V lost 7 bases and J lost 6; bases outside the gene matches: 7. The CDR3 spells CSATGTSSGELFF. Written as DNA, the CDR3 is TGCAGCGCTACCGGGACTAGTTCCGGGGAGCTGTTTTTT.

This chain joins TRBV7-2 and TRBJ2-7; D is perhaps TRBD2 (6 bases). Per the germline V gene, CDR1 is SGHTA and CDR2 is FQGNSA. The CDR3 loop spans 15 amino acids. V was pared by 5 bases and J by 3 bases, with 17 bases between. The CDR3 DNA reads as TGTGCCAGCAGCCCCGCCGGGACTTCCAACTACGAGCAGTACTTC. Translating it yields CASSPAGTSNYEQYF.

The V and J genes are TRBV29-1 and TRBJ1-2; D gene uncertain. The CDR3 covers 11 residues. The germline V gene encodes CDR1 SQVTM and CDR2 ANQGSEA. V was clipped by 2 bases and J by 5 bases, with 6 bases between them. The CDR3 bases are TGCAGCGTTGAAACTCAATATGGCTACACCTTC. This sequence encodes CSVETQYGYTF.

V gene TRBV6-5 combines with J gene TRBJ1-1, with D unclear. V was pared by 2 bases and J by 5 bases, with 12 bases between. The CDR3 extends over 14 amino acids. Per germline, CDR1 MNHEY and CDR2 SVGAGI. As DNA, the CDR3 is TGTGCCAGCAGTTACCTAGGGTCGCGGACTGAAGCTTTCTTT. It translates to CASSYLGSRTEAFF.

This clonotype was found a few times. The chain employs TRBV7-9 and TRBJ2-2; a possible D gene is TRBD2 (5 bases). CDR3 size: 15 residues. CDR1 SEHNR and CDR2 FQNEAQ come from the germline V gene (reference sequence). Trimming shortened V by 5 bases and J by 5 bases, and 15 bases separated the two germline ends. The CDR3 nucleotides read TGTGCCAGCAGCGGAGAGGGAAGGTGGACCGGGGAGCTGTTTTTT. Encoded protein: CASSGEGRWTGELFF.

The table lists this clonotype with many counts. This chain joins TRBV6-5 and TRBJ2-7, with 7 bases fitting TRBD1. The germline CDR1 and CDR2 sequences are MNHEY and SVGAGI. The V segment lost 6 bases and the J segment 5 bases; nucleotides outside the gene matches: 4. This CDR3 spans 12 amino acids. Written as DNA, the CDR3 is TGTGCCAGCAGAACGACAGGGCACGAGCAGTACTTC. This encodes CASRTTGHEQYF.

The rearrangement joins TRBV28 to TRBJ2-3; tentatively, D is TRBD2 (6 bases). Looked up from germline, CDR1 is MDHEN and CDR2 is SYDVKM. Trimming stripped 6 bases from V and 4 bases from J, with 11 bases between. CDR3 length equals 13 residues. CDR3 sequence (DNA): TGTGCCAGCAGCAGGAGGGGTCCAGATACGCAGTATTTT. Protein: CASSRRGPDTQYF.

V usage is TRBV20-1 and J usage is TRBJ2-7; 10 bases line up with TRBD2. CDR3 length: 14 residues. In germline, CDR1 is DFQATT, CDR2 SNEGSKA (reference sequence). The junction had 7 bases not matched to a gene; V was cut back by 5 bases and J by 3 bases. Here the CDR3 reads CSADFTSGNYEQYF. Written as DNA, the CDR3 is TGCAGTGCTGACTTTACTAGCGGGAACTACGAGCAGTACTTC.

This clonotype has a handful of counts. V usage is TRBV4-3 and J usage is TRBJ2-1; 7 nucleotides line up with TRBD1. V lost 3 bases, J lost 7 bases, and 12 bases stayed unmatched. Germline V lookup: CDR1 LGHNA, CDR2 YSLEER. CDR3 length equals 16 residues. CDR3 nucleotides: TGCGCCAGCAGCCAGGGAAGACAGGGTGGGTGGAATGAGCAGTTCTTC. Its translation is CASSQGRQGGWNEQFF.